This T cell receptor (beta chain) was sequenced during a study of blood T cell repertoires in COVID-19. Study background: In each case, the material was cDNA or gDNA derived from T cells, B-cell-depleted T cells, or PBMCs.

Methods used by the authors: Reference gene primer amplification in the assay estimated nucleated cell counts. Measured with immunoSEQ multiplex PCR; TCRdb has only the in-frame clones, and not every one. V, J and clone size are those of that table, while D and trimming were read from the DNA. The profile shows approximately 150,000 clones, roughly 87% of them singletons. Input material: peripheral blood. The receptor was isolated from a woman between 45 and 65 years old with acute or convalescent COVID-19.

The CDR3 is CASSLGGGAAYEQYF. The CDR3 DNA is TGTGCCAGCAGCTTAGGGGGAGGGGCGGCCTACGAGCAGTACTTC. This chain connects TRBV9 to TRBJ2-7; D possibly corresponds to TRBD2 (7 bases). V lost 4 bases and J 2 bases, leaving 16 bases between the germline ends. CDR1 and CDR2 from the germline V gene are SGDLS and YYNGEE. The CDR3 has 15 amino acids.